The entry below describes one T cell receptor beta chain. CDR3 length: 13 amino acids. V was trimmed by 1 base and J by 4 bases, leaving 8 bases between them. Germline V gene data show CDR1 as SGHTA and CDR2 as FQGNSA. The source of the sample is a study of response to subunit inactivated influenza vaccine. A single record per CDR3 protein comes from TCRdb applying MiXCR to the RT-PCR reads. This sample has about 780,000 distinct CDR3 sequences, with about 18% found just once. The clonotype was recovered from a man aged 45-60 years who received an inactivated influenza vaccine. Sequencing used PBMCs from blood, obtained 5 to 6 days after vaccination. This rearrangement joins TRBV7-2 to TRBJ2-7, with D unclear. CDR3: CASSLERLYEQYF. The CDR3 region has the DNA TGTGCCAGCAGCTTAGAACGGTTGTACGAGCAGTACTTC.